The 5 T cell receptor beta chains given below trace back to one sample, sequenced in a study of technical replicates of blood from a handful of donors. TCRdb's copy holds only in-frame clones and misses some; the assay was immunoSEQ multiplex PCR. The sample holds 70,000 or so clones; 91% are singletons and the top ten take around 0.34%. The sequenced sample consisted of T cells isolated from PBMCs. These receptors came from a human donor in good health. Some clones in this sample may be carry-over from other donors' samples.

The chain joins TRBV5-5 to TRBJ2-7; weak D call: TRBD1 (6 bases). The ends were cut back, 3 bases at V and 2 bases at J, with 9 bases in the middle. CDR3 length: 13 residues. Germline CDR1 SGHKS, CDR2 YYEKEE (reference sequence). The CDR3 DNA is TGTGCCAGCAGCTCGGACAGACCCTACGAGCAGTACTTC. The encoded protein is CASSSDRPYEQYF.

V is TRBV12-5 and J is TRBJ2-1; D is possibly TRBD1 (7 bases). CDR3 length: 16 amino acids. Germline V gene data show CDR1 as LGHNT and CDR2 as FRNRAP. The V and J ends lost 8 bases and 0 bases respectively, with 17 bases between them. The CDR3 nucleotides are TGTGCTAGTAGTAGTGGGGGGACAGCCTCCTACAATGAGCAGTTCTTC. It codes for CASSSGGTASYNEQFF.

The V gene is TRBV19, the J gene TRBJ1-2; D is perhaps TRBD1 (6 bases). Germline V gene lookup returns CDR1 LNHDA and CDR2 SQIVND (reference sequence). Deletions cut 4 bases from V and 1 base from J, with 10 bases between. The CDR3 is 14 amino acids. In DNA form, the CDR3 reads TGTGCCAGTAGTACCACAGGGAATAACTATGGCTACACCTTC. It encodes CASSTTGNNYGYTF.

V is TRBV5-6 and J is TRBJ2-7; TRBD1 agrees at 9 bases. Looked up from germline, CDR1 is SGHDT and CDR2 is YYEEEE. Germline trimming cut 4 bases from V and 5 bases from J; bases unmatched to any gene: 10. The CDR3 covers 15 residues. The CDR3 sequence: CASSMDRGGRNEQYF. DNA of the CDR3: TGTGCCAGCAGCATGGACAGGGGAGGTAGGAACGAGCAGTACTTC. Filled out from reference TRBV5-6 and TRBJ2-7, the complete variable domain reads DAGVTQSPTHLIKTRGQQVTLRCSPKSGHDTVSWYQQALGQGPQFIFQYYEEEERQRGNFPDRFSGHQFPNYSSELNVNALLLGDSALYLCASSMDRGGRNEQYFGPGTRLTVT.

This clone occurred once. The chain carries TRBV6-5 and TRBJ2-5, with a weak D call TRBD1 (5 bases). The CDR3 totals 13 residues. V was cut by 2 bases and J by 5 bases, with 9 bases left in between. Germline assignment: CDR1 MNHEY and CDR2 SVGAGI. The CDR3: CASSYRAGETQYF. The CDR3 nucleotides are TGTGCCAGCAGTTACCGGGCAGGGGAGACCCAGTACTTC.